This TCR beta chain was captured in a study of Graves' ophthalmopathy and Graves' hyperthyroidism. Overall study findings and caveats: Blood also carried most expanded thyroid clonotypes exceeding 0.001 frequency.

This clonotype occurred many times. Its antigen remains unknown. CDR1 and CDR2 (germline): SQVTM, ANQGSEA. V lost 4 bases and J 1 base, leaving 10 bases between the germline ends. The CDR3 runs to 13 residues. Recruitment covered hyperthyroidism patients aged 18 to 65 whose new diagnosis was of under 2 months' duration. For repertoire sequencing, the TCR beta CDR3 regions were amplified from RNA transcripts. RT-PCR with HTBI primers came first, then second-round multiplex PCR. Via MiXCR, TCRdb re-called the multiplex PCR reads, giving one row per CDR3 protein. The table shows around 1,000,000 distinct CDR3 sequences, with roughly 35% occurring only once.

The chain is built from TRBV29-1 and TRBJ1-1, with no clear D. The sequenced sample consisted of peripheral blood or thyroid tissue (not recorded which). This receptor was identified in an adult man with Graves' hyperthyroidism. The CDR3 sequence: CSVAGGANTEAFF. The CDR3, as DNA: TGCAGCGTTGCAGGCGGCGCGAACACTGAAGCTTTCTTT.